The 16 T cell receptor beta chains given below trace back to one sample, sequenced in a study of OX40 agonist ivuxolimab in advanced cancers. Clones were read by immunoSEQ multiplex PCR, and TCRdb kept only the in-frame ones, dropping some. Altogether fewer than 25,000 clones are present, approximately 86% being singletons, with the ten largest covering more than 6.5%. Here the sequenced sample was CD4+ or CD8+ T cells sorted from blood, taken in a trial of the OX40 agonist ivuxolimab. The receptor source for this set is an adult with an advanced solid tumor such as melanoma, head and neck, liver or kidney cancer.

The rearrangement joins TRBV9 to TRBJ2-1, with a tentative D call TRBD1 (6 bases). This CDR3 spans 14 amino acids. Trimming removed 1 base from V and 7 bases from J, with 12 bases in between. CDR1 SGDLS and CDR2 YYNGEE come from the germline V gene. The DNA for the CDR3 is TGTGCCAGCAGCGTATACCCCCAGGGGAATGAGCAGTTCTTC. This sequence encodes CASSVYPQGNEQFF.

V and J are TRBV27 and TRBJ2-7; D might be TRBD2 (5 bases). The germline V gene encodes CDR1 MNHEY and CDR2 SMNVEV (reference sequence). Deletions cut 2 bases from V and 1 base from J, with 9 bases between. CDR3 size: 14 residues. CDR3 nucleotides: TGTGCCAGCAGTTTAATTCCGGGATCCTACGAGCAGTACTTC. As protein: CASSLIPGSYEQYF.

Here the CDR3 reads CASSYDRGSYGYTF. CDR3 coding DNA: TGTGCCAGCAGCTACGATCGGGGTAGCTATGGCTACACCTTC. The chain has TRBV7-9 and TRBJ1-2; D is unresolved. This CDR3 has 14 residues. Per the germline V gene, CDR1 is SEHNR and CDR2 is FQNEAQ (reference sequence). The V end was cut by 4 bases, the J end by 4 bases, with 13 bases between.

The chain links TRBV7-9 to TRBJ2-5; D remains unclear. The CDR3 runs to 17 residues. Germline lookup yields CDR1 SEHNR and CDR2 FQNEAQ (reference sequence). V was shortened by 0 bases and J by 0 bases, with 14 bases between the two germline ends. This CDR3 is CASSLASSESHQETQYF. The CDR3 nucleotides read TGTGCCAGCAGCTTAGCTTCGAGTGAAAGCCACCAAGAGACCCAGTACTTC.

A word on this clone: One end of the junction fails to match germline, which may point to a read error. This chain uses TRBV4-2 with TRBJ1-3; perhaps TRBD1 as D (5 bases). CDR3 length: 12 residues. CDR1 and CDR2 (germline): LGHNA, YNFKEQ. The CDR3 region has the DNA TGTGCCAGCAGCCAAGGCTTCCGGGACCAAGAATTT. Amino acids: CASSQGFRDQEF.

The chain recombines TRBV9 with TRBJ1-2, with D maybe TRBD1 (6 bases). Germline V gene lookup returns CDR1 SGDLS and CDR2 YYNGEE. The V and J ends lost 0 bases and 1 base respectively, with 7 bases between them. The CDR3 runs 14 residues. CDR3 protein: CASSVEDSNYGYTF. DNA for the CDR3: TGTGCCAGCAGCGTAGAGGACAGTAACTATGGCTACACCTTC. The variable domain in full, with the rest retrieved from reference TRBV9 and TRBJ1-2, is DSGVTQTPKHLITATGQRVTLRCSPRSGDLSVYWYQQSLDQGLQFLIQYYNGEERAKGNILERFSAQQFPDLHSELNLSSLELGDSALYFCASSVEDSNYGYTFGSGTRLTVV.

This chain uses TRBV6-1 with TRBJ2-1, with no clear D. Trimming left V 4 bases short and J 0 bases short, with 7 bases between. CDR1 MNHNS and CDR2 SASEGT come from the germline V gene. The CDR3 covers 14 residues. Written as DNA, the CDR3 is TGTGCCAGCAGTGGGTGGGGCTCCTACAATGAGCAGTTCTTC. This sequence encodes CASSGWGSYNEQFF.

This chain connects TRBV13 to TRBJ1-1; no clear D. The CDR3 sequence is 12 residues long. Trimming took 5 bases from V and 4 from J, leaving 8 bases between them. In germline, CDR1 is PRHDT, CDR2 FYEKMQ (reference sequence). The CDR3 region has the DNA TGTGCCAGCAGCCAACCGGGCACTGAAGCTTTCTTT. Amino acids: CASSQPGTEAFF.

The V and J genes are TRBV5-1 and TRBJ2-5, with 10 bases lining up with TRBD1. The DNA end is more similar to TRBJ2-7, so the J call may be wrong. The CDR3 is 17 amino acids. Germline V CDR1 and CDR2: SGHRS, YFSETQ. The CDR3 nucleotides read TGCGCCAGCGAAGTTGGAGCGGGGGACAGGGGCTCCTACGAGCAGTACTTC. Amino acid sequence: CASEVGAGDRGSYEQYF.

The chain links TRBV2 to TRBJ2-7; 10 nucleotides match TRBD1. The V segment lost 6 bases and the J segment 3 bases; nucleotides outside the gene matches: 5. Germline CDR1 is SNHLY and CDR2 is FYNNEI. The CDR3 runs to 14 residues. In nucleotides, the CDR3 is TGTGCCAGCAGGGGGGGACAGGGGTTCTACGAGCAGTACTTC. It specifies CASRGGQGFYEQYF.

The genes are TRBV9 and TRBJ2-2, with a tentative D call TRBD2 (6 bases). Germline values: CDR1 SGDLS, CDR2 YYNGEE. V lost 0 bases, J lost 4 bases, and 13 bases lay in between. The CDR3 has 16 residues. This chain's CDR3 is CASSVAAGWSTGELFF. CDR3 nucleotides: TGTGCCAGCAGCGTAGCGGCGGGGTGGAGCACCGGGGAGCTGTTTTTT.

The chain has TRBV19 and TRBJ2-7, with 8 bases identical to TRBD1. Germline assignment: CDR1 LNHDA and CDR2 SQIVND (reference sequence). The V segment lost 7 bases and the J segment 3 bases; nucleotides outside the gene matches: 8. CDR3 size: 14 residues. The CDR3 sequence is CASTSGTGNYEQYF. As DNA, the CDR3 is TGTGCCAGTACCTCTGGGACAGGTAACTACGAGCAGTACTTC.

The chain carries TRBV29-1 and TRBJ2-4; 13 bases align to TRBD2. Germline CDR1 and CDR2: SQVTM and ANQGSEA. Germline trimming cut 7 bases from V and 2 bases from J; bases unmatched to any gene: 8. The CDR3 consists of 16 residues. The CDR3 spells CSARGLAGVPKNIQYF. In DNA form, the CDR3 reads TGCAGCGCCCGAGGACTAGCGGGGGTACCCAAAAACATTCAGTACTTC.

The CDR3 DNA reads TGTGCCAGCAGCGTAGGGGACAGGGCTGGAAACACCATATATTTT. This codes for CASSVGDRAGNTIYF. The chain uses TRBV9 and TRBJ1-3; 9 nucleotides match TRBD1. V shed 0 bases and J 2 bases; nucleotides not matched to a gene: 0. This CDR3 has 15 residues. Germline V gene sequence: CDR1 SGDLS, CDR2 YYNGEE.

CDR3 sequence reads: CAVYYTGELFF. CDR3 in DNA: TGTGCCGTCTATTATACCGGGGAGCTGTTTTTT. This chain links TRBV6-5 with TRBJ2-2; D call uncertain. The ends were cut back, 11 bases at V and 5 bases at J, with 9 bases in the middle. The CDR3 is 11 residues long. The germline V gene encodes CDR1 MNHEY and CDR2 SVGAGI.

The gene calls are TRBV27 and TRBJ2-2; 8 nucleotides match TRBD1. The CDR3 runs to 18 residues. Germline V gives CDR1 MNHEY, CDR2 SMNVEV (reference sequence). The junction had 13 bases not matched to a gene; V was cut back by 3 bases and J by 4 bases. The CDR3 region is CASSFGFPGGYGTGELFF. The CDR3 DNA sequence: TGTGCCAGCAGTTTTGGGTTCCCAGGGGGCTACGGCACCGGGGAGCTGTTTTTT.